The clone carrying this T cell receptor (beta chain) was recorded a few times. As yet, its antigen is unknown. The CDR3 loop spans 16 amino acids. Trimming stripped 4 bases from V and 0 bases from J, with 17 bases between. Looked up from germline, CDR1 is SGHRS and CDR2 is YFSETQ. This sample was taken from a study of identical twins. General study results and limits: The same donors were not followed; conclusions instead depended on cross-sectional statistical analysis.

TCRdb reprocessed the 5' RACE reads via MiXCR and lists one record per CDR3 protein. This table has approximately 500,000 distinct CDR3 sequences, nearly 15% appearing once. These data also featured in a second study, about yellow fever vaccine responses in identical twins.

Specimen: CD4+ T cells sorted from blood. The sequence derives from a woman between 18 and 29 years old in good health. This chain connects TRBV5-1 to TRBJ2-7; TRBD2 might be the D (7 bases). The CDR3 reads CASSPRAGALSYEQYF. CDR3 in DNA: TGCGCCAGCAGCCCGAGGGCGGGGGCACTCTCCTACGAGCAGTACTTC.